The clone carrying this TCR beta chain was seen a single time. Its antigen is currently unknown. Random hexamers were used to reverse transcribe the RNA input (about 0.45 to 1 ug). Each CDR3 protein is one row after TCRdb ran MiXCR on the immunoSEQ multiplex PCR reads. The sample includes approximately 74,000 distinct CDR3 sequences, more than 85% seen only once; the top ten take about 0.53%. The V gene end was trimmed by 8 bases and the J gene end by 1 base; junction bases not matched to a gene: 14. Germline CDR1 is GTSNPN and CDR2 is SVGIG (reference sequence). This CDR3 has 17 residues. The CD8+ and CD4+ T cells were isolated magnetically using a negative isolation approach, whereas the TEMRA cells were enriched by FACS. These data are taken from a study of CD8 T cells in Susac syndrome. Broader study findings: The authors acknowledged that the study's TCR sequencing and HLA analysis involved relatively few individuals.

V gene TRBV30 combines with J gene TRBJ2-6; TRBD2 matches 7 bases. This clonotype was obtained from a human donor with Susac syndrome. Sequenced input: CD4+ T cells from PBMCs. CDR3 residues: CARGGRVIGSGANVLTF. The DNA for the CDR3 is TGTGCCCGGGGAGGGCGGGTTATAGGGTCTGGGGCCAACGTCCTGACTTTC.